The present T cell receptor (beta chain) was sequenced within a study of glioma-infiltrating T cells. Notes on this clonotype: Its antigen is not known.

The iRepertoire nested amplicon-rescue multiplex PCR amplified TCR alpha and beta CDR3s from RNA. TCRdb recomputed calls from the multiplex PCR reads with MiXCR, one row per CDR3 protein. The repertoire holds approximately 89,000 distinct CDR3 sequences, with about 25% as singletons. General observations from the study: CDR3 overlap between tissue and blood was very small. Above-expected tissue-blood divergence occurred in all gliomas, most in low-grade ones.

The CDR3 has 15 residues. Germline V gene data show CDR1 as DFQATT and CDR2 as SNEGSKA (reference sequence). Trimming took 6 bases from V and 1 from J; bases not matched to a gene: 9. The origin of this receptor is a human donor with low-grade glioma or glioblastoma, undergoing nonglioma brain surgery, or in good health (not recorded which). V gene TRBV20-1 combines with J gene TRBJ2-1; 7 bases are a match to TRBD2. Sequenced sample: glioma tissue, nonneoplastic brain tissue, or PBMCs (not recorded which). The CDR3 is CSAGRRGGSYNEQFF. CDR3 nucleotides: TGCAGTGCCGGGAGGCGGGGTGGGTCCTACAATGAGCAGTTCTTC.